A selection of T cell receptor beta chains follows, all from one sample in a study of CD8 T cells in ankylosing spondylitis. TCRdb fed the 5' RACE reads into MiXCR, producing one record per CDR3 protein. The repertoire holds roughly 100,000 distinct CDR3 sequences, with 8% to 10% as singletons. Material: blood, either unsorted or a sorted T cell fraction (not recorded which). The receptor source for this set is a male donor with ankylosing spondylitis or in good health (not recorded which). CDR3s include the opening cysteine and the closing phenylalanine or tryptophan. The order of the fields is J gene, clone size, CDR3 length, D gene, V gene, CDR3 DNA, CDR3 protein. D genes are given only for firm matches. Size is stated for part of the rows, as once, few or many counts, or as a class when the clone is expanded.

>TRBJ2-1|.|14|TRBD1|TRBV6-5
TGTGCCAGCAGTCACCCACAGGGGGCGGTTGAGCAGTTCTTC
CASSHPQGAVEQFF
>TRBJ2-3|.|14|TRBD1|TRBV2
TGTGCCAGCAGTGAGGACAGGGGTACAGATACGCAGTATTTT
CASSEDRGTDTQYF
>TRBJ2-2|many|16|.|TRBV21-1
TGTGCCAGCAGCAAAGCGCCCCCAGGGTACACCGGGGAGCTGTTTTTT
CASSKAPPGYTGELFF
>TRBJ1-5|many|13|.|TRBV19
TGTGCCAGTACGGACCGGAACAATCAGCCCCAGCATTTT
CASTDRNNQPQHF
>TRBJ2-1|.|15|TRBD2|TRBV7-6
TGTGCCAGCAGCCAGGGACTAGCGGGGCCCAATGAGCAGTTCTTC
CASSQGLAGPNEQFF
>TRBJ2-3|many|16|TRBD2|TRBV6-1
TGTGCCAGCAGTGCGTCTAGCGGAAGGGGACGAGATACGCAGTATTTT
CASSASSGRGRDTQYF
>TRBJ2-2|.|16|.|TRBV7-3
TGTGCCAGCAGCCTCCTGAGGGGGGGGCGGGCCGGGGAGCTGTTTTTT
CASSLLRGGRAGELFF
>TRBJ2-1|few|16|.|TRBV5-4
TGTGCCAGCACGCCGCAAGGGGGGGGAGGCCCCAATGAGCAGTTCTTC
CASTPQGGGGPNEQFF
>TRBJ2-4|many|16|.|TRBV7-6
TGTGCCAGCAGCTTAGCGCGTAGGGGAGCCAAAAACATTCAGTACTTC
CASSLARRGAKNIQYF
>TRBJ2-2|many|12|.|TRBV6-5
TGTGCCAGCCGACTGGGGGGCGGGGAGCTGTTTTTT
CASRLGGGELFF
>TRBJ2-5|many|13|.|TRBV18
TGTGCCAGCTCACCAAACCAACAAGAGACCCAGTACTTC
CASSPNQQETQYF
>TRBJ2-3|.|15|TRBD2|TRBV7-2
TGTGCCAGCAGCTTTCTAGCGGGAAGCACAGATACGCAGTATTTT
CASSFLAGSTDTQYF
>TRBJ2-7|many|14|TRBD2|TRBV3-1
TGTGCCAGCAGGCAGACTAGCGGGACCTACGAGCAGTACTTC
CASRQTSGTYEQYF
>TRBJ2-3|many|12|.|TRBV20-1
TGCAGTGCCCAGACTAGCACAGATACGCAGTATTTT
CSAQTSTDTQYF
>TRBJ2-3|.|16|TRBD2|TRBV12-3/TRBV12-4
TGTGCCAGCATCCCTCCTAGCGGGGGGGCTACAGATACGCAGTATTTT
CASIPPSGGATDTQYF
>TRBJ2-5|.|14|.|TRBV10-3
TGTGCCATCAGCATGCAGGACTACCAAGAGACCCAGTACTTC
CAISMQDYQETQYF
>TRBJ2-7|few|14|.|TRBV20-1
TGCAGTGTCACTCCCGGATGGGTCGCCTACGAGCAGTACTTC
CSVTPGWVAYEQYF
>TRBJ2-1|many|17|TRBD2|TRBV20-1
TGCAGTGCTAGAGATGCTAGCGGGAGTCGGGCATACAATGAGCAGTTCTTC
CSARDASGSRAYNEQFF
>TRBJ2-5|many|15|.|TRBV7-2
TGTGCCAGCAGCTTAGAGGCTAGTGGCCCGCAGACCCAGTACTTC
CASSLEASGPQTQYF
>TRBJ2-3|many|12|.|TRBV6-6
TGTGCCAGCACCTACGGTCGGGATACGCAGTATTTT
CASTYGRDTQYF
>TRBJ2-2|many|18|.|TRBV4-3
TGCGCCAGCAGCCACAGACCGACGCGAATAGGGAACACCGGGGAGCTGTTTTTT
CASSHRPTRIGNTGELFF
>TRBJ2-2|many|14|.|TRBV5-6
TGTGCCAGCAGCTTGGGGCGTCCTACCGGGGAGCTGTTTTTT
CASSLGRPTGELFF